This T cell receptor beta chain was retrieved from a study of cytomegalovirus exposure and HLA in healthy donors. About this clone: What it binds is not known.

The study's findings and limits: A subsequent analysis found that TCR clusters from the first cohort also tended to co-occur in the roughly 120 validation repertoires, with approximately 94% of cluster scores above 0. Specificity of a few CMV-associated chains for CMV antigens was verified in vitro. It was 150 to 200 TCR beta chains that were listed as cytomegalovirus-associated.

Produced via immunoSEQ multiplex PCR; TCRdb's table is partial and in-frame only. The top ten clones hold 3.3% of a sample with roughly 140,000 clones, 70% to 90% of them seen once. Germline V lookup: CDR1 KGHSH, CDR2 LQKENI. This CDR3 region has 15 residues. The V and J ends lost 8 bases and 2 bases, in that order; junction bases with no gene match: 7. The donors belonged to the roughly 110-subject validation cohort, separate from the roughly 720-subject first cohort. The sequencing input was PBMCs. The chain joins TRBV18 to TRBJ2-4, with 9 bases that match TRBD1. This receptor was identified in a woman under 30 in good health and CMV-seropositive. Written as DNA, the CDR3 is TGTGCCAGCCGACAGGGGGGTGGAACCAAAAACATTCAGTACTTC. Its protein product is CASRQGGGTKNIQYF.